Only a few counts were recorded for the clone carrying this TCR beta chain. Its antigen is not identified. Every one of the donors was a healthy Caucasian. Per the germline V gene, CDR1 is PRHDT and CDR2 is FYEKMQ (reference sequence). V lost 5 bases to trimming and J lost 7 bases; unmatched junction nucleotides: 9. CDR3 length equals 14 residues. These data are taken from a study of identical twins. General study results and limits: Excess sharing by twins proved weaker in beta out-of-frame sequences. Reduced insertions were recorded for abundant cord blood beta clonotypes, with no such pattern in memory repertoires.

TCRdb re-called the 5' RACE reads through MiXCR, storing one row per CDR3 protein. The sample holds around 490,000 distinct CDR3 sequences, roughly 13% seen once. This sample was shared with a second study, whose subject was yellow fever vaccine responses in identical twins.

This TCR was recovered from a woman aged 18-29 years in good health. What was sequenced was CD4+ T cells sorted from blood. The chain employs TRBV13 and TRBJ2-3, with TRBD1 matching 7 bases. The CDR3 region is CASSPRTGSNTQYF. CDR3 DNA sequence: TGTGCCAGCAGCCCCCGGACAGGCTCGAATACGCAGTATTTT. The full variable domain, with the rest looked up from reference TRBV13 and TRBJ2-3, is AAGVIQSPRHLIKEKRETATLKCYPIPRHDTVYWYQQGPGQDPQFLISFYEKMQSDKGSIPDRFSAQQFSDYHSELNMSSLELGDSALYFCASSPRTGSNTQYFGPGTRLTVL.